The 17 T cell receptor beta chains in this list originate from one sample, sequenced in a study of T cell responses to AZD1222 COVID-19 vaccine. Measured with immunoSEQ multiplex PCR; TCRdb has only the in-frame clones, and not every one. The sample records approximately 100,000 clones, roughly nine tenths being singletons. Sequencing was performed on peripheral blood, taken on day 0 of AZD1222 vaccination. The origin of the receptors is an adult in good health.

J is TRBJ2-5 and V is TRBV9; D might be TRBD1 (5 bases). Trimming shortened V by 0 bases and J by 8 bases, and 14 bases separated the two germline ends. The CDR3 runs 14 residues. Germline V gene data show CDR1 as SGDLS and CDR2 as YYNGEE. In nucleotides, the CDR3 is TGTGCCAGCAGCGTAGCTAGACAGCCCGGAACCCAGTACTTC. Its translation is CASSVARQPGTQYF.

The chain employs TRBV6-5 and TRBJ1-2; 10 bases fit TRBD1. Germline V gives CDR1 MNHEY, CDR2 SVGAGI. The CDR3 is 15 residues long. Trimming removed 2 bases from V and 8 bases from J; junction bases left unmatched: 8. The CDR3 DNA is TGTGCCAGCAGTTACGCGGACAGGGGGGGAGAGGGCTACACCTTC. Protein product: CASSYADRGGEGYTF.

The V and J genes are TRBV19 and TRBJ1-1; a weak D match, TRBD1 (6 bases). This CDR3 spans 14 amino acids. Germline V gives CDR1 LNHDA, CDR2 SQIVND (reference sequence). The ends were cut back, 7 bases at V and 5 bases at J, with 17 bases in the middle. CDR3 amino acids: CASTLQGLFTEAFF. CDR3 DNA sequence: TGTGCCAGTACCCTACAGGGTCTATTTACTGAAGCTTTCTTT.

Only one count was recorded for this clone. The chain is built from TRBV6-5 and TRBJ2-5; possible D gene TRBD2, 5 bases. The CDR3 has 15 residues. Between the trimmed V and J ends, which lost 6 bases and 1 base, there was a span of 15 bases. Per the germline V gene, CDR1 is MNHEY and CDR2 is SVGAGI. The chain's CDR3 is CASRRVMVAQETQYF. The CDR3 DNA sequence: TGTGCCAGCAGGAGGGTAATGGTAGCCCAAGAGACCCAGTACTTC.

The chain has TRBV9 and TRBJ2-2; D is unresolved. The CDR3 has 15 residues. The germline V and J ends were trimmed by 4 bases and 7 bases, with 17 bases remaining between them. Germline V gene sequence: CDR1 SGDLS, CDR2 YYNGEE. CDR3 sequence reads: CASSLEGNPGGELFF. The CDR3 coding sequence is TGTGCCAGCAGCTTGGAAGGCAACCCTGGCGGGGAGCTGTTTTTT.

The V and J genes are TRBV7-9 and TRBJ1-1, with D possibly being TRBD1 (6 bases). Trimming stripped 8 bases from V and 4 bases from J, with 14 bases between. Germline CDR1 reads SEHNR; CDR2 reads FQNEAQ (reference sequence). This CDR3 spans 13 amino acids. CDR3 amino acids: CASGFSGATEAFF. The CDR3 DNA reads TGTGCCAGCGGGTTTTCAGGGGCCACTGAAGCTTTCTTT. The full variable domain, its missing parts supplied by reference TRBV7-9 and TRBJ1-1, is DTGVSQNPRHKITKRGQNVTFRCDPISEHNRLYWYRQTLGQGPEFLTYFQNEAQLEKSRLLSDRFSAERPKGSFSTLEIQRTEQGDSAMYLCASGFSGATEAFFGQGTRLTVV.

The V gene is TRBV6-5, the J gene TRBJ1-5, with TRBD1 as a possible D gene (5 bases). CDR3 size: 13 residues. Trimming removed 6 bases from V and 9 bases from J, with 15 bases in between. CDR1 is MNHEY and CDR2 is SVGAGI in the germline V gene. The CDR3 sequence is CASRTGVGRPQHF. The DNA of the CDR3 is TGTGCCAGCAGAACAGGAGTAGGTCGGCCCCAGCATTTT.

The V call is TRBV19, the J call TRBJ2-7; D unclear. The CDR3 contains 15 residues. The ends were cut back, 3 bases at V and 2 bases at J, with 14 bases in the middle. Looked up from germline, CDR1 is LNHDA and CDR2 is SQIVND (reference sequence). The CDR3 nucleotides are TGTGCCAGTAGTATGGGTGGGTCAATTACCTACGAGCAGTACTTC. Its protein is CASSMGGSITYEQYF.

The genes are TRBV24-1 and TRBJ2-1, with 13 bases fitting TRBD2. This CDR3 comprises 17 residues. The germline gives CDR1 KGHDR, CDR2 SFDVKD. The V gene end was trimmed by 4 bases and the J gene end by 6 bases; junction bases not matched to a gene: 8. CDR3 protein: CATSDRRTSGGANEQFF. CDR3 bases: TGTGCCACCAGTGACCGACGCACTAGCGGGGGGGCCAATGAGCAGTTCTTC.

The V and J genes are TRBV5-4 and TRBJ1-2, with a tentative D call TRBD1 (6 bases). Trimming took off 3 bases at V and 10 bases at J, with 19 bases between the two ends. This CDR3 has 14 residues. Germline loops: CDR1 SGHNT, CDR2 YYREEE (reference sequence). The CDR3 DNA reads TGTGCCAGCAGCTCCCGACAGGTTCCGACCCACTACACCTTC. Translated, it gives CASSSRQVPTHYTF.

V is TRBV3-1 (or the pseudogene TRBV3-2) and J is TRBJ2-3, with TRBD2 matching over 13 bases. Germline values: CDR1 LGHDT, CDR2 YNNKEL (reference sequence). Trimming at V came to 0 bases and at J to 7 bases, leaving 7 bases not matched to a gene. This CDR3 is 17 amino acids long. CDR3 bases: TGTGCCAGCAGCCAAGAAACTAGCGGGGGGGCCGGTAATACGCAGTATTTT. Translated, it gives CASSQETSGGAGNTQYF.

V is TRBV9 and J is TRBJ1-2, with D unresolved. The CDR3 sequence is 12 residues long. Trimming removed 4 bases from V and 5 bases from J, with 9 bases in between. Per the germline V gene, CDR1 is SGDLS and CDR2 is YYNGEE. CDR3 coding DNA: TGTGCCAGCAGCTCAGACTTTTATGGCTACACCTTC. Translated, it gives CASSSDFYGYTF.

Of note for this clone: At one of its ends the junction is not consistent with the germline gene, which may arise from a read error. The rearrangement joins TRBV5-4 to TRBJ1-5, with D perhaps matching TRBD1 (6 bases). Germline V gene sequence: CDR1 SGHNT, CDR2 YYREEE (reference sequence). This CDR3 is built from 16 residues. The DNA for the CDR3 is TGTGCCAACAGCTTGGTCTTGGACAGAGGGAGTCAGCCCCAGCATTTT. Its protein is CANSLVLDRGSQPQHF. Complete variable domain (other parts from reference TRBV5-4 and TRBJ1-5): ETGVTQSPTHLIKTRGQQVTLRCSSQSGHNTVSWYQQALGQGPQFIFQYYREEENGRGNFPPRFSGLQFPNYSSELNVNALELDDSALYLCANSLVLDRGSQPQHFGDGTRLSIL.

The chain has TRBV15 and TRBJ1-5; 8 bases line up with TRBD1. V shed 8 bases and J 5 bases; nucleotides not matched to a gene: 8. The CDR3 loop spans 14 amino acids. The V gene's germline CDR1 is LNHNV and CDR2 YYDKDF (reference sequence). In DNA form, the CDR3 reads TGTGCCACCTCGGACAGGGATCGTGATCAGCCCCAGCATTTT. Its translation is CATSDRDRDQPQHF.

The chain uses TRBV9 and TRBJ1-1; D might be TRBD1 (5 bases). V was shortened by 0 bases and J by 11 bases, with 8 bases between the two germline ends. The CDR3 runs 11 residues. Per germline, CDR1 SGDLS and CDR2 YYNGEE. The CDR3 sequence: CASSVAGAAFF. CDR3 nucleotide sequence: TGTGCCAGCAGCGTAGCCGGGGCCGCTTTCTTT.

J is TRBJ2-1 and V is TRBV30, with a tentative D call TRBD2 (6 bases). Looked up from germline, CDR1 is GTSNPN and CDR2 is SVGIG (reference sequence). The CDR3 spans 14 residues. The V and J ends lost 2 bases and 2 bases respectively, with 10 bases between them. The CDR3 DNA follows: TGTGCCTGGAGTCTGCGGGGTGCCTACAATGAGCAGTTCTTC. Residues: CAWSLRGAYNEQFF.

The chain combines TRBV7-2 with TRBJ2-1; possibly TRBD2 for D (7 bases). The V end lost 3 bases, the J end lost 7 bases, and 10 bases lay between the germline ends. The CDR3 spans 13 residues. Germline CDR1 reads SGHTA; CDR2 reads FQGNSA. CDR3 bases: TGTGCCAGCAGCTTTAAGGGGGGGAATGAGCAGTTCTTC. It is translated as CASSFKGGNEQFF.